This TCR beta chain was sequenced for a study of identical twins. The CDR3 covers 14 residues. V was pared by 3 bases and J by 5 bases, with 4 bases of the junction left unmatched. The V gene's germline CDR1 is SGHRS and CDR2 YFSETQ. This clonotype has just a few counts. Its antigen is not identified. TCRdb independently ran MiXCR on the 5' RACE reads; one entry per CDR3 protein. The sample includes 690,000 or so distinct CDR3 sequences, more than 6.5% of them seen just once. Healthy Caucasians alone served as donors. Broader study findings: Alpha sequences that were out-of-frame and twin-shared showed an excess of low generation probability.

These data were likewise used in another study, on yellow fever vaccine responses in identical twins.

The sequence came from a woman aged 18-29 years in good health. The chain uses TRBV5-1 and TRBJ2-2; 7 nucleotides match TRBD1. The source material was PBMCs. CDR3 DNA sequence: TGCGCCAGCAGCTCGGGACAGCTGACCGGGGAGCTGTTTTTT. This encodes CASSSGQLTGELFF.